This TCR beta chain was recorded in a study of blood T cell repertoires in COVID-19. Study-wide background: The study drew acute and convalescent COVID-19 samples from the United States, Italy and Spain. In each case, the material was cDNA or gDNA derived from T cells, B-cell-depleted T cells, or PBMCs.

Original handling: The authors estimated nucleated cell counts from reference gene primer amplification. Data came from immunoSEQ multiplex PCR; TCRdb stores just in-frame clones and leaves some out. That table supplies the V and J calls and clone size; D and trimming were determined from the DNA. Of about 150,000 clones in the sample, approximately 91% were seen once. Trimming took 1 base from V and 4 from J; bases not matched to a gene: 6. The germline CDR1 and CDR2 sequences are LNHDA and SQIVND (reference sequence). CDR3 length equals 16 residues. Specimen: peripheral blood. V gene TRBV19 combines with J gene TRBJ2-5; 10 positions agree with TRBD1. This clonotype originated in a woman in her 70s with acute or convalescent COVID-19. The CDR3 nucleotides read TGTGCCAGTAGTATAGTTTTGGGACAGGGGACAGAGACCCAGTACTTC. Translated, it gives CASSIVLGQGTETQYF.